This TCR beta chain stems from a study of blood T cell repertoires in COVID-19. Study-level background: Whether acute or convalescent, the COVID-19 samples came from the United States, Italy and Spain. PBMCs, B-cell-depleted T cells, or T cells were the source of the cDNA or gDNA that made up the material.

There are 15 residues in the CDR3. Per germline, CDR1 SGHNT and CDR2 YENEEA. The V segment lost 1 base and the J segment 7 bases; nucleotides outside the gene matches: 3. Cohort 3 recovered donors had two negative PCRs, clearance, or symptom resolution. Source study methods: Reference gene primer amplification gave nucleated cell count estimates. Repertoires were generated with immunoSEQ multiplex PCR, while TCRdb's copy carries only in-frame clones and drops some. That table gives V, J and clone size, and the DNA gave D and trimming. The sample includes a few hundred thousand clones, 70% to 90% of them seen just once.

The genes are TRBV11-3 and TRBJ2-1; TRBD2 agrees at 11 bases. Sequences were obtained from PBMCs or T cells enriched from blood (not recorded which). The TCR was taken from a woman aged 45 to 65 who had recovered from COVID-19. The CDR3 protein is CASSLVSSGGNEQFF. CDR3 nucleotide sequence: TGTGCCAGCAGCTTAGTTTCTAGCGGGGGGAATGAGCAGTTCTTC.